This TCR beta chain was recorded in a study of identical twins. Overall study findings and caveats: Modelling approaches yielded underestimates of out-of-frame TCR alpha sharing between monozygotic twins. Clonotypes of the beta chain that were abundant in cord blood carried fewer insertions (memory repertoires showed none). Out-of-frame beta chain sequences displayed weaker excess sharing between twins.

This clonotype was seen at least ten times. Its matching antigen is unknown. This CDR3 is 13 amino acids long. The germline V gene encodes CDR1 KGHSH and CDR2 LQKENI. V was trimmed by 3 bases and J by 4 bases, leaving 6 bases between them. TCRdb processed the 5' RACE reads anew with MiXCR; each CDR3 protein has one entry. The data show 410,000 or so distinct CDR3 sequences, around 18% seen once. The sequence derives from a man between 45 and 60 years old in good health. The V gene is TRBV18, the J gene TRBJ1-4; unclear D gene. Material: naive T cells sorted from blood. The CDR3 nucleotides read TGTGCCAGCTCACCTTTAGATAATGAAAAACTGTTTTTT. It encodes CASSPLDNEKLFF.